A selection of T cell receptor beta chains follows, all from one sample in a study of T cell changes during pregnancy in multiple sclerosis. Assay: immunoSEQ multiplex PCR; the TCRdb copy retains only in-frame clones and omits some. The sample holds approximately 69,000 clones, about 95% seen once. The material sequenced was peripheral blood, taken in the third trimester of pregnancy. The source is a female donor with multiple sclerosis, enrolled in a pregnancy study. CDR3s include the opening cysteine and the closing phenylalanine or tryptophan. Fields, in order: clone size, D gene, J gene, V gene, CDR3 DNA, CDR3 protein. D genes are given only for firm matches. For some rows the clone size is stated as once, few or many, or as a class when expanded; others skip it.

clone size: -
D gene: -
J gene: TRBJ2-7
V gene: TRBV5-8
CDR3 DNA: TGTGCCAGCTCCGGACACTACGAGCAGTACTTC
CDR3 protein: CASSGHYEQYF

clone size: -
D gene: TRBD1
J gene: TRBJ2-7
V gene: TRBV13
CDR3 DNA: TGTGCCAGCAGCCCCGGGACAGACTACGAGCAGTACTTC
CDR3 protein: CASSPGTDYEQYF

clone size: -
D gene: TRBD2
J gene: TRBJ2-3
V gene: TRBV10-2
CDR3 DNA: TGCGCCAGCAGGGGAGGGCGGGACCGCACAGATACGCAGTATTTT
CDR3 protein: CASRGGRDRTDTQYF

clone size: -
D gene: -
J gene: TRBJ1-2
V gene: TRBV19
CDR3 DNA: TGTGCCAGTAGTATAGTTGCGGGGATATATGGCTACACCTTC
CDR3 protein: CASSIVAGIYGYTF

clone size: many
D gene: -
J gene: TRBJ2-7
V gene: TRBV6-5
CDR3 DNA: TGTGCCAGCTCGGGACTTGCATCCTACGAGCAGTACTTC
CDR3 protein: CASSGLASYEQYF

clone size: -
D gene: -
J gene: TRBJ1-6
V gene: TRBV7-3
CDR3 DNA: TGTGCCAGCAGCTCTATTTCACCCCTCCACTTT
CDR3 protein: CASSSISPLHF

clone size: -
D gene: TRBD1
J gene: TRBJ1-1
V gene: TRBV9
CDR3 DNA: TGTGCCAGCAGCGGAAGGACAGGGGGTCTGAACACTGAAGCTTTCTTT
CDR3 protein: CASSGRTGGLNTEAFF

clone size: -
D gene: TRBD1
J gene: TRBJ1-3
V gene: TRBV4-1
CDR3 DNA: TGCGCCAGCAAGGGACAGGGCGTTCGAAACACCATATATTTT
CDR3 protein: CASKGQGVRNTIYF

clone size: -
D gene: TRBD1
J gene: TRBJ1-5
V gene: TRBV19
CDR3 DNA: TGTGCCAGTAGTCTTCGACAGGGGTATCAGCCCCAGCATTTT
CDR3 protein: CASSLRQGYQPQHF

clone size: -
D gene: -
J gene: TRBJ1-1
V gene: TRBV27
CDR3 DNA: TGTGCCAGCAGCCTTCTGGCCGGGGGCACTGAAGCTTTCTTT
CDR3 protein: CASSLLAGGTEAFF